This T cell receptor beta chain is drawn from a study of blood T cells in healthy people across ages. Study-level points and caveats: Across the age range, TCR beta diversity per million T cells fell in a roughly linear way. Because donor CMV status was unknown, expanded clonotype changes were possibly confounded.

This clonotype was counted between two and nine times. The antigen is unknown. Per sample, extraction of total RNA gave at least 5.5 micrograms in every case. The CDR3 covers 15 residues. Looked up from germline, CDR1 is MDHEN and CDR2 is SYDVKM. The ends lost 6 bases at V and 0 bases at J; junction bases unmatched: 5. With a J-beta primer mix and a sample-barcoded 5' primer, a second PCR ran about 6 to 11 cycles. A minimum of 2.5 million CDR3-containing paired-end reads was obtained for each sample. Via MiXCR, TCRdb re-called the 5' RACE reads, giving one row per CDR3 protein. The data hold roughly 2 million distinct CDR3 sequences, with 49% observed a single time.

This clonotype originated in a woman in her thirties or forties in good health. Sequencing input: blood. This chain connects TRBV28 to TRBJ2-1, with 7 positions matching TRBD1. CDR3 bases: TGTGCCAGCAGAGCGGCAGGGGGCTCCTACAATGAGCAGTTCTTC. Protein sequence: CASRAAGGSYNEQFF.